These 26 T cell receptor beta chains share one sample of origin, sequenced in a study of T cells in localized non-small cell lung cancer. This table comes from immunoSEQ multiplex PCR, and its TCRdb copy is limited to in-frame clones, with some not included. The table shows approximately 70,000 clones, with roughly 81% occurring only once. Source: PBMCs, taken before any cancer treatment. Receptors were obtained from a man aged 40-75 years with stage II lung adenocarcinoma.

The chain uses TRBV5-1 and TRBJ2-7, with TRBD2 identical over 8 bases. V trimming: 2 bases; J trimming: 6 bases; junction bases outside the gene matches: 13. Germline CDR1 is SGHRS and CDR2 is YFSETQ. The CDR3 is 16 amino acids. The CDR3 loop reads CASSFPAGTRDSEQYF. The CDR3 DNA sequence: TGCGCCAGCAGCTTCCCCGCCGGGACTAGGGACTCCGAGCAGTACTTC.

CDR3 sequence: CASSEWVETYEQYF. The CDR3 DNA is TGTGCCAGCAGTGAATGGGTGGAAACCTACGAGCAGTACTTC. The V gene is TRBV6-1, the J gene TRBJ2-7; D not resolved. The CDR3 covers 14 residues. Trimming stripped 2 bases from V and 2 bases from J, with 10 bases between. Per the germline V gene, CDR1 is MNHNS and CDR2 is SASEGT.

This clone is a singleton in its sample. The chain is built from TRBV9 and TRBJ2-1, with 10 bases identical to TRBD2. This CDR3 contains 16 residues. The germline V gene has CDR1 SGDLS and CDR2 YYNGEE. V was clipped by 1 base and J by 7 bases; unmatched bases: 8. CDR3 region: CASSVTSGMRSNEQFF. CDR3 DNA sequence: TGTGCCAGCAGCGTAACTAGCGGGATGAGGAGTAATGAGCAGTTCTTC.

This chain uses TRBV19 with TRBJ1-5; D remains unclear. The V and J ends lost 6 bases and 6 bases respectively, with 18 bases between them. Germline CDR1 is LNHDA and CDR2 is SQIVND (reference sequence). The CDR3 sequence is 15 residues long. The CDR3 DNA sequence: TGTGCCAGTAGCTGGGAGGACCCGATAGGTCAGCCCCAGCATTTT. It yields the protein CASSWEDPIGQPQHF.

The chain combines TRBV5-1 with TRBJ2-5; the D is unclear. The CDR3 loop spans 13 amino acids. Trimming shortened V by 1 base and J by 2 bases, and 6 bases separated the two germline ends. Germline values: CDR1 SGHRS, CDR2 YFSETQ. The CDR3 coding sequence is TGCGCCAGCAGCTTGACAGTGCAAGAGACCCAGTACTTC. Its protein is CASSLTVQETQYF.

CDR3 DNA: TGCGCCAGCAGCCAAGAATTTACCTTGCCCTCCGAGCAGTACTTC. Amino acids: CASSQEFTLPSEQYF. The chain has TRBV4-1 and TRBJ2-7; unclear D gene. This CDR3 is 15 amino acids long. Germline-derived CDR1 and CDR2 are MGHRA and YSYEKL. Trimming removed 0 bases from V and 6 bases from J, with 15 bases in between.

This chain connects TRBV7-9 to TRBJ1-2; D remains ambiguous. Germline V gives CDR1 SEHNR, CDR2 FQNEAQ (reference sequence). V was cut by 2 bases and J by 2 bases, with 6 bases left in between. This CDR3 contains 13 residues. CDR3: CASSLRLNYGYTF. CDR3 sequence (DNA): TGTGCCAGCAGCTTACGGTTGAACTATGGCTACACCTTC.

This chain connects TRBV4-1 to TRBJ2-1, with 9 bases fitting TRBD2. The CDR3 loop spans 17 amino acids. The trim removed 0 bases at V and 3 bases at J, leaving 6 bases unmatched. Germline V gene data show CDR1 as MGHRA and CDR2 as YSYEKL. Here the CDR3 reads CASSQDVAGAGYNEQFF. The CDR3 DNA reads as TGCGCCAGCAGCCAAGATGTAGCGGGAGCGGGCTACAATGAGCAGTTCTTC.

V is TRBV2 and J is TRBJ2-5; the D is unclear. This CDR3 comprises 14 residues. Per the germline V gene, CDR1 is SNHLY and CDR2 is FYNNEI. V dropped 3 bases and J dropped 0 bases, with 8 bases sitting between them. The CDR3 region is CASSDRRNQETQYF. CDR3 nucleotides: TGTGCCAGCAGTGATCGCAGGAACCAAGAGACCCAGTACTTC. The full variable domain, its missing parts supplied by reference TRBV2 and TRBJ2-5, is EPEVTQTPSHQVTQMGQEVILRCVPISNHLYFYWYRQILGQKVEFLVSFYNNEISEKSEIFDDQFSVERPDGSNFTLKIRSTKLEDSAMYFCASSDRRNQETQYFGPGTRLLVL.

V usage is TRBV7-6 and J usage is TRBJ1-5; D ambiguous. Trimming removed 1 base from V and 6 bases from J, with 7 bases in between. Germline values: CDR1 SGHVS, CDR2 FNYEAQ. The CDR3 is 13 amino acids. CDR3 residues: CASSLGGFQPQHF. CDR3 DNA: TGTGCCAGCAGCTTAGGAGGGTTTCAGCCCCAGCATTTT.

The V and J genes are TRBV19 and TRBJ1-5; D is possibly TRBD1 (5 bases). CDR3 size: 14 residues. Between the trimmed V and J ends, which lost 7 bases and 4 bases, there was a span of 14 bases. CDR1 is LNHDA, CDR2 SQIVND, per germline (reference sequence). CDR3 sequence: CASIPLGGNQPQHF. CDR3 DNA: TGTGCCAGTATCCCCTTGGGGGGGAATCAGCCCCAGCATTTT.

This chain joins TRBV2 and TRBJ2-1, with 13 bases matching TRBD2. V was pared by 1 base and J by 2 bases, with 17 bases of the junction left unmatched. The CDR3 covers 22 residues. CDR1 SNHLY and CDR2 FYNNEI come from the germline V gene. Here the CDR3 DNA reads TGTGCCAGCAGTGAAGAGGAGGGAAACACTAGCGGGAGGGAATCCCCCTACAATGAGCAGTTCTTC. Protein: CASSEEEGNTSGRESPYNEQFF.

The chain joins TRBV29-1 to TRBJ2-2, with D tentatively TRBD2 (5 bases). This CDR3 comprises 12 residues. Germline values: CDR1 SQVTM, CDR2 ANQGSEA. Trimming stripped 4 bases from V and 5 bases from J, with 8 bases between. CDR3 nucleotide sequence: TGCAGCGTTGGCGGGTTTACCGGGGAGCTGTTTTTT. Protein product: CSVGGFTGELFF.

V and J are TRBV5-6 and TRBJ2-1, with 7 bases lining up with TRBD1. Germline V gene data show CDR1 as SGHDT and CDR2 as YYEEEE. V lost 3 bases to trimming and J lost 0 bases; unmatched junction nucleotides: 3. The CDR3 is made up of 15 amino acids. The CDR3, as DNA: TGTGCCAGCAGCTCGGGACAGTCCTCCTACAATGAGCAGTTCTTC. This sequence encodes CASSSGQSSYNEQFF.

The chain couples TRBV7-2 to TRBJ1-1, with a tentative D call TRBD1 (5 bases). V was trimmed by 1 base and J by 4 bases, leaving 13 bases between them. The CDR3 loop spans 15 amino acids. The germline V gene encodes CDR1 SGHTA and CDR2 FQGNSA. CDR3: CASSLVGRVGTEAFF. CDR3 coding DNA: TGTGCCAGCAGCTTAGTTGGCAGGGTGGGCACTGAAGCTTTCTTT. Full variable domain (rest looked up from reference TRBV7-2 and TRBJ1-1): GAGVSQSPSNKVTEKGKDVELRCDPISGHTALYWYRQSLGQGLEFLIYFQGNSAPDKSGLPSDRFSAERTGGSVSTLTIQRTQQEDSAVYLCASSLVGRVGTEAFFGQGTRLTVV.

CDR3 residues: CATRGGTGNTIYF. The CDR3 DNA follows: TGTGCCACCCGGGGGGGTACTGGAAACACCATATATTTT. V is TRBV6-5 and J is TRBJ1-3, with D tentatively TRBD1 (5 bases). Germline V gene lookup returns CDR1 MNHEY and CDR2 SVGAGI. The CDR3 sequence is 13 residues long. V lost 10 bases, J lost 2 bases, and 12 bases lay in between.

The rearrangement uses TRBV7-9 and TRBJ2-3; D could derive from TRBD1 or TRBD2 (5 bases each). Per germline, CDR1 SEHNR and CDR2 FQNEAQ (reference sequence). Trimming pared 4 bases from V and 2 bases from J, leaving 13 bases between. The CDR3 consists of 15 residues. The chain's CDR3 is CASSYVSGPTDTQYF. CDR3 nucleotide sequence: TGTGCCAGCAGCTATGTATCGGGGCCCACAGATACGCAGTATTTT.

V is TRBV18 and J is TRBJ1-2, with TRBD1 as a possible D gene (5 bases). CDR3 length: 12 amino acids. Deletions cut 6 bases from V and 6 bases from J, with 11 bases between. Germline V gives CDR1 KGHSH, CDR2 LQKENI. CDR3 region: CASSRDGNGYTF. CDR3 DNA sequence: TGTGCCAGCTCCCGGGACGGGAATGGCTACACCTTC.

The V call is TRBV6-1, the J call TRBJ2-7, with a possible D match to TRBD1 (6 bases). CDR1 is MNHNS and CDR2 is SASEGT in the germline V gene. This CDR3 has 15 residues. Trimming took off 6 bases at V and 2 bases at J, with 17 bases between the two ends. The CDR3 sequence is CASRATGTSPYEQYF. The CDR3 nucleotides read TGTGCCAGCAGAGCCACCGGGACAAGTCCCTACGAGCAGTACTTC.

This chain connects TRBV5-6 to TRBJ2-7; 12 bases align to TRBD1. The CDR3 has 16 residues. After removal of 4 bases from V and 6 bases from J, the junction contained 11 bases not matched to a gene. The germline CDR1 and CDR2 sequences are SGHDT and YYEEEE. CDR3 bases: TGTGCCAGCAGCGGGAGGTCCGGGACAGGGGGCCTCGAGCAGTACTTC. Translation gives CASSGRSGTGGLEQYF.

J is TRBJ2-3 and V is TRBV19, with 9 positions matching TRBD2. J lost 2 bases, V lost 5 bases, and 5 bases had no gene match. There are 15 residues in the CDR3. Germline loops: CDR1 LNHDA, CDR2 SQIVND (reference sequence). CDR3 in DNA: TGTGCCAGTAGTGGACTAGCGCGCTTCACAGATACGCAGTATTTT. Its protein product is CASSGLARFTDTQYF.

The CDR3 DNA reads as TGCAGCGCCGGGACACAGGTGGAGCAGTTCTTC. Translated, it gives CSAGTQVEQFF. This chain links TRBV29-1 with TRBJ2-1; weak D call: TRBD1 (6 bases). CDR3 length equals 11 residues. CDR1 SQVTM and CDR2 ANQGSEA come from the germline V gene. Deletions cut 7 bases from V and 10 bases from J, with 14 bases between.

The V call is TRBV7-9, the J call TRBJ2-7; possible D gene TRBD2, 6 bases. This CDR3 has 16 residues. Germline V gives CDR1 SEHNR, CDR2 FQNEAQ (reference sequence). Trimming cost V 1 base and J 4 bases, with 17 bases left between them. CDR3 DNA: TGTGCCAGCAGCTTAGGGGGAGGCGGGCCCCCGTACGAGCAGTACTTC. It translates to CASSLGGGGPPYEQYF.

This rearrangement joins TRBV5-1 to TRBJ2-7; 10 bases match TRBD2. Trimming at V came to 0 bases and at J to 1 base, leaving 4 bases not matched to a gene. The CDR3 sequence is 16 residues long. The germline CDR1 and CDR2 sequences are SGHRS and YFSETQ. CDR3 bases: TGCGCCAGCAGCTTGGCCGGGGGACTAGCGTCCTACGAGCAGTACTTC. This codes for CASSLAGGLASYEQYF.

By share, this clone ranks as medium-sized (0.01 to 0.1%). The chain uses TRBV2 and TRBJ1-5, with a possible D match to TRBD1 (6 bases). Germline loops: CDR1 SNHLY, CDR2 FYNNEI. With 2 bases removed from V and 2 bases from J, the gap between germline ends came to 10 bases. The CDR3 sequence is 15 residues long. The CDR3 spells CASSERGAGNQPQHF. The CDR3 DNA reads TGTGCCAGCAGTGAAAGGGGGGCGGGCAATCAGCCCCAGCATTTT. The full variable domain, with the rest looked up from reference TRBV2 and TRBJ1-5, is EPEVTQTPSHQVTQMGQEVILRCVPISNHLYFYWYRQILGQKVEFLVSFYNNEISEKSEIFDDQFSVERPDGSNFTLKIRSTKLEDSAMYFCASSERGAGNQPQHFGDGTRLSIL.

The DNA for the CDR3 is TGTGCCAGCTCACAATCCCGCAATGAGCAGTTCTTC. Amino acids: CASSQSRNEQFF. V and J are TRBV18 and TRBJ2-1, with no clear D. This CDR3 contains 12 residues. CDR1 and CDR2 (germline): KGHSH, LQKENI. The germline V and J ends were trimmed by 4 bases and 6 bases, with 7 bases remaining between them. Together with reference TRBV18 and TRBJ2-1, the CDR3 gives the full variable domain: NAGVMQNPRHLVRRRGQEARLRCSPMKGHSHVYWYRQLPEEGLKFMVYLQKENIIDESGMPKERFSAEFPKEGPSILRIQQVVRGDSAAYFCASSQSRNEQFFGPGTRLTVL.